This T cell receptor beta chain was identified in a study of OX40 agonist ivuxolimab in advanced cancers. About the research overall: Of mixed ages from about 20 to 90 and averaging around 60 years, the group was roughly 85% male. Findings and caveats of the study: In a subset of nonresponders, normalized T-cell clonal expansion was also low. At 0.1-3.0 mg/kg, partial responders had clonal expansion among the lowest observed.

CDR3 length: 15 residues. Germline CDR1 reads MNHEY; CDR2 reads SVGAGI. Trimming removed 0 bases from V and 3 bases from J, with 9 bases in between. The timepoints at which blood was sampled were baseline, cycle 4 day 1, and cycle 7 day 1. A remark on this clone: Antigen specificity is unknown.

The method was immunoSEQ multiplex PCR; TCRdb's version includes in-frame clones alone and lacks a portion of them. The sample records 30,000 or so clones, under 85% being singletons. The clonotype was recovered from an adult with an advanced solid tumor such as melanoma, head and neck, liver or kidney cancer. Sequences were derived from CD4+ or CD8+ T cells sorted from blood, sampled in a trial of the OX40 agonist ivuxolimab. This chain links TRBV6-5 with TRBJ2-1; no reliable D call. The CDR3, as DNA: TGTGCCAGCAGTTACTCCGGAGTCGACTACAATGAGCAGTTCTTC. Its protein product is CASSYSGVDYNEQFF.